Listed here are 21 T cell receptor beta chains from one sample, sequenced in a study of T cell responses to AZD1222 COVID-19 vaccine. Using immunoSEQ multiplex PCR, the repertoire was profiled, and TCRdb retains in-frame clones only, with some absent. The sample lists 150,000 to 200,000 clones, around 90% seen once, with under 1.2% in the top ten. Source: peripheral blood, taken 28 days after the second AZD1222 dose. The origin of the receptors is an adult who received the AZD1222 COVID-19 vaccine.

J is TRBJ1-2 and V is TRBV19; 7 bases are a match to TRBD1. Germline CDR1 is LNHDA and CDR2 is SQIVND (reference sequence). The trim removed 4 bases at V and 8 bases at J, leaving 13 bases unmatched. The CDR3 spans 15 residues. The CDR3 reads CASSRTGYLDRGYTF. As DNA, the CDR3 is TGTGCCAGTAGTAGGACAGGCTATCTAGACCGGGGCTACACCTTC.

The chain has TRBV7-2 and TRBJ1-2; D might be TRBD1 (6 bases). Trimming left V 2 bases short and J 8 bases short, with 18 bases between. This CDR3 has 15 amino acids. Germline V gene data show CDR1 as SGHTA and CDR2 as FQGNSA. CDR3 DNA sequence: TGTGCCAGCAGCTTATCCGCAGGGGAATTACGCGGCTACACCTTC. It yields the protein CASSLSAGELRGYTF.

V and J are TRBV7-8 and TRBJ1-3; unclear D gene. This CDR3 is built from 15 residues. Trimming removed 8 bases at V and 0 bases at J, with 14 bases between. Germline V gene lookup returns CDR1 SGHVS and CDR2 FQNEAQ. The CDR3 DNA sequence: TGTGCCAGCGGGTCCAGGTTACTCTCTGGAAACACCATATATTTT. It yields the protein CASGSRLLSGNTIYF.

The chain employs TRBV5-1 and TRBJ1-1; D remains ambiguous. Germline loops: CDR1 SGHRS, CDR2 YFSETQ. CDR3 length: 15 residues. V shed 3 bases and J shed 3 bases, with 15 bases lying between them. CDR3 loop: CASSSDPTGDTEAFF. The CDR3 region has the DNA TGCGCCAGCAGCTCAGACCCTACCGGGGACACTGAAGCTTTCTTT.

The rearrangement joins TRBV27 to TRBJ1-1; TRBD1 aligns across 8 bases. Germline V CDR1 and CDR2: MNHEY, SMNVEV (reference sequence). V dropped 2 bases and J dropped 6; count of bases not matched to a gene: 5. The CDR3 consists of 14 residues. The CDR3 region is CASSLHRGISEAFF. For the CDR3, the DNA is TGTGCCAGCAGTTTACACAGGGGGATATCTGAAGCTTTCTTT.

This chain joins TRBV7-8 and TRBJ1-5, with 7 bases lining up with TRBD1. In germline, CDR1 is SGHVS, CDR2 FQNEAQ. The ends lost 2 bases at V and 7 bases at J; junction bases unmatched: 8. This CDR3 has 15 amino acids. The DNA for the CDR3 is TGTGCCAGCAGCTTACTGTCAGGGGGAGACCAGCCCCAGCATTTT. Translating gives CASSLLSGGDQPQHF.

The V and J genes are TRBV2 and TRBJ2-3; 9 bases map to TRBD2. Trimming removed 7 bases from V and 0 bases from J; junction bases left unmatched: 11. Germline CDR1 reads SNHLY; CDR2 reads FYNNEI. CDR3 size: 17 residues. CDR3 nucleotide sequence: TGTGCCAGCAAGGGGCGGGGGGGAACCACTAGCACAGATACGCAGTATTTT. It codes for CASKGRGGTTSTDTQYF.

V is TRBV3-1 (or the pseudogene TRBV3-2) and J is TRBJ1-2; 8 bases fit TRBD1. Germline CDR1 and CDR2: LGHDT and YNNKEL (reference sequence). The CDR3 covers 13 residues. With 4 bases clipped from V and 5 bases from J, the junction kept 3 bases outside the gene matches. The DNA for the CDR3 is TGTGCCAGCAGCCGAGACAGGGGATATGGCTACACCTTC. Amino acid sequence: CASSRDRGYGYTF.

V and J are TRBV4-1 and TRBJ2-2; 9 bases are a match to TRBD2. V lost 3 bases and J lost 1; bases outside the gene matches: 6. CDR3 size: 17 residues. CDR1 MGHRA and CDR2 YSYEKL come from the germline V gene. CDR3 region: CASSHRIAGVNTGELFF. The CDR3 nucleotides are TGCGCCAGCAGCCATCGCATAGCGGGGGTGAACACCGGGGAGCTGTTTTTT.

This sequence joins TRBV6-1 and TRBJ1-4; D unclear. Trimming took 2 bases from V and 0 from J, leaving 16 bases between them. The CDR3 consists of 18 residues. Germline CDR1 is MNHNS and CDR2 is SASEGT. The CDR3 nucleotides are TGTGCCAGCAGTGAAAGGCAGCCCACTCTTGCAACTAATGAAAAACTGTTTTTT. Translated: CASSERQPTLATNEKLFF.

CDR3 bases: TGTGCCAGCAGCCAAGAATGGGGACAGGGGCGCAATGAGCAGTTCTTC. Translation: CASSQEWGQGRNEQFF. The chain has TRBV14 and TRBJ2-1; 10 nucleotides match TRBD1. Germline values: CDR1 SGHDN, CDR2 FVKESK. V lost 0 bases, J lost 6 bases, and 5 bases stayed unmatched. The CDR3 loop spans 16 amino acids.

The chain has TRBV18 and TRBJ2-1; D remains ambiguous. Germline V gene sequence: CDR1 KGHSH, CDR2 LQKENI. V was shortened by 0 bases and J by 1 base, with 7 bases between the two germline ends. There are 15 residues in the CDR3. CDR3 sequence: CASSPPVTSYNEQFF. The CDR3 DNA is TGTGCCAGCTCACCACCTGTTACATCCTACAATGAGCAGTTCTTC.

The count of this clone is one. The rearrangement uses TRBV7-8 and TRBJ1-3, with TRBD1 matching over 7 bases. Trimming removed 5 bases from V and 0 bases from J; junction bases left unmatched: 13. CDR3 length equals 18 residues. Germline-derived CDR1 and CDR2 are SGHVS and FQNEAQ. DNA for the CDR3: TGTGCCAGCAGCCGGGACAGAAACTTATTAAGCTCTGGAAACACCATATATTTT. Translating gives CASSRDRNLLSSGNTIYF. The full variable domain, rest sourced from reference TRBV7-8 and TRBJ1-3, is GAGVSQSPRYKVAKRGQDVALRCDPISGHVSLFWYQQALGQGPEFLTYFQNEAQLDKSGLPSDRFFAERPEGSVSTLKIQRTQQEDSAVYLCASSRDRNLLSSGNTIYFGEGSWLTVV.

This chain links TRBV6-4 with TRBJ1-1; D is unclear. The V and J ends lost 0 bases and 0 bases respectively, with 11 bases between them. The CDR3 consists of 16 residues. Germline CDR1 reads MRHNA; CDR2 reads SNTAGT. The CDR3 spells CASSDSRQSMNTEAFF. The CDR3 region has the DNA TGTGCCAGCAGTGACTCACGGCAGAGCATGAACACTGAAGCTTTCTTT.

This clone showed up just a few times. The chain uses TRBV14 and TRBJ1-3; D is unclear. Trimming shortened V by 1 base and J by 0 bases, and 10 bases separated the two germline ends. The length of the CDR3 is 16 residues. Germline assignment: CDR1 SGHDN and CDR2 FVKESK. The CDR3 protein is CASSQVGGSSGNTIYF. The DNA for the CDR3 is TGTGCCAGCAGCCAAGTTGGCGGGTCCTCTGGAAACACCATATATTTT.

J is TRBJ1-2 and V is TRBV10-3, with D tentatively TRBD1 (6 bases). CDR1 is ENHRY, CDR2 SYGVKD, per germline. This CDR3 contains 14 residues. Trimming took 9 bases from V and 1 from J, leaving 15 bases between them. The CDR3 sequence is CAITGRGDNYGYTF. CDR3 nucleotide sequence: TGTGCCATAACCGGCAGGGGAGATAACTATGGCTACACCTTC.

The CDR3 sequence: CASSIQTTGGEQYF. CDR3 DNA: TGCGCCAGCAGCATCCAAACGACAGGGGGTGAGCAGTACTTC. The chain is built from TRBV5-1 and TRBJ2-7; 9 bases map to TRBD1. Germline trimming cut 4 bases from V and 7 bases from J; bases unmatched to any gene: 9. Germline V CDR1 and CDR2: SGHRS, YFSETQ. CDR3 length: 14 amino acids.

The chain employs TRBV7-8 and TRBJ1-5; no definite D call. The CDR3 runs to 17 residues. Per the germline V gene, CDR1 is SGHVS and CDR2 is FQNEAQ. V dropped 4 bases and J dropped 2 bases, with 18 bases sitting between them. The CDR3 protein is CASSSRGHSDGNQPQHF. As DNA, the CDR3 is TGTGCCAGCAGCTCCCGCGGGCACTCGGACGGCAATCAGCCCCAGCATTTT.

The rearrangement links TRBV2 to TRBJ2-5, with a tentative D call TRBD2 (7 bases). The CDR3 runs to 14 residues. Trimming removed 1 base at V and 4 bases at J, with 10 bases between. CDR1 and CDR2 (germline): SNHLY, FYNNEI. Here the CDR3 DNA reads TGTGCCAGCAGTGAAGGGGGGGGCCGAGAGACCCAGTACTTC. It translates to CASSEGGGRETQYF.

This chain uses TRBV7-9 with TRBJ1-4, with 8 bases matching TRBD1. Losses at the gene ends were 4 bases for V and 2 bases for J; bases not matched to a gene: 9. This CDR3 region has 17 residues. Germline assignment: CDR1 SEHNR and CDR2 FQNEAQ (reference sequence). CDR3 protein: CASSSEEQGGTNEKLFF. The CDR3, as DNA: TGTGCCAGCAGCTCCGAGGAACAGGGGGGGACTAATGAAAAACTGTTTTTT.

The J gene is TRBJ1-2, the V gene TRBV2, with D possibly matching TRBD1 (6 bases). The CDR3 totals 17 residues. The germline V gene encodes CDR1 SNHLY and CDR2 FYNNEI. The V end lost 6 bases, the J end lost 0 bases, and 20 bases lay between the germline ends. CDR3 bases: TGTGCCAGCAGCGAGGACAGCGCTCTAAAAGCTAACTATGGCTACACCTTC. Translated: CASSEDSALKANYGYTF. The full variable domain, rest sourced from reference TRBV2 and TRBJ1-2, is EPEVTQTPSHQVTQMGQEVILRCVPISNHLYFYWYRQILGQKVEFLVSFYNNEISEKSEIFDDQFSVERPDGSNFTLKIRSTKLEDSAMYFCASSEDSALKANYGYTFGSGTRLTVV.